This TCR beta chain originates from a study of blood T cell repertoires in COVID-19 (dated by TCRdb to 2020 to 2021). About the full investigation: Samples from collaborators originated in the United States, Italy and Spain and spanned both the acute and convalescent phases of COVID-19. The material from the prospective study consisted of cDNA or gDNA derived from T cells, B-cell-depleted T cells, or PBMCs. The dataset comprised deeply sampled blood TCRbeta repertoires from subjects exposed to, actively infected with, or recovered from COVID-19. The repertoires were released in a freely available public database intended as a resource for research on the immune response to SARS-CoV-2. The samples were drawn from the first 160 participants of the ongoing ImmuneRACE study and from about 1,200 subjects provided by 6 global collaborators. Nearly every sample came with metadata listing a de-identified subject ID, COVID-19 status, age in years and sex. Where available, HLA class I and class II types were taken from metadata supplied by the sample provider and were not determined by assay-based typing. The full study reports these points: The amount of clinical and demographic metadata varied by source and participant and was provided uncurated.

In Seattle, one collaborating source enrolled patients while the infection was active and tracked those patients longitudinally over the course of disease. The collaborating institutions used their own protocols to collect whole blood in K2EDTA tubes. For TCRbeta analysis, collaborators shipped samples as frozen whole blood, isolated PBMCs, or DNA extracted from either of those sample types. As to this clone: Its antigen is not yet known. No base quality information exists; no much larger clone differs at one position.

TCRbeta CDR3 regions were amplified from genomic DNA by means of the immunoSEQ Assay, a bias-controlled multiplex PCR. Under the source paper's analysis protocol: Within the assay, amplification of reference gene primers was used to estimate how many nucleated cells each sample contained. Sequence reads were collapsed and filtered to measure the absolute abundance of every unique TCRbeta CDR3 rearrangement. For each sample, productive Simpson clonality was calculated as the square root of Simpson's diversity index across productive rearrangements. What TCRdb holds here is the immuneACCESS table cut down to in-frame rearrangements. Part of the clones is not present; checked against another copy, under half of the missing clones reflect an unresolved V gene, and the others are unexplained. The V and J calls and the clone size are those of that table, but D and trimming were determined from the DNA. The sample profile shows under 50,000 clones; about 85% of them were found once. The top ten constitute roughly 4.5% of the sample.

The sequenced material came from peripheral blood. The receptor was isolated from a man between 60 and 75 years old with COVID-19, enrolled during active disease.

The bases are TGTGCCAGCAGTGAAGCAAGTGGGAGGGGGACTCAGCCCCAGCATTTT. It translates as CASSEASGRGTQPQHF. The rearranged segments are TRBV6-1 and TRBJ1-5; a weak D assignment points to TRBD1 (6 bases agree). V is clipped by 0 bases and J by 6 bases, and the sequence between their germline boundaries is 15 bases long. CDR1 and CDR2 are read off the germline V gene as MNHNS and SASEGT. The CDR3 spans 16 residues, from the cysteine through the phenylalanine. The DNA shown is the 48-base CDR3, in frame from base 1.